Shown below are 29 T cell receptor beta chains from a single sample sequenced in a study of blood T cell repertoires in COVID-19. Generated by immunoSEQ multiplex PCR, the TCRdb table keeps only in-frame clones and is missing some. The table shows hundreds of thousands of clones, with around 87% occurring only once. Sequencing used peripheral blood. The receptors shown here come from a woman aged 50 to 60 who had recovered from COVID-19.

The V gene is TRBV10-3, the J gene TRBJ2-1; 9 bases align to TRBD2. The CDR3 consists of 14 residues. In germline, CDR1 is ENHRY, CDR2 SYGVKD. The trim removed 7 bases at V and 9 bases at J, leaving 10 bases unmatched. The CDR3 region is CAITGSGSSGEQFF. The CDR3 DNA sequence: TGTGCCATCACGGGTAGCGGGAGCTCCGGTGAGCAGTTCTTC.

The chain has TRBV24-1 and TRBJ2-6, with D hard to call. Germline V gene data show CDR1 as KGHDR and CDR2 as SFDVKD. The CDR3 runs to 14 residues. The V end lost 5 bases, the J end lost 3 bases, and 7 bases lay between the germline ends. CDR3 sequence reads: CATSGAGGANVLTF. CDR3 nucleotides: TGTGCCACCAGTGGGGCAGGTGGGGCCAACGTCCTGACTTTC.

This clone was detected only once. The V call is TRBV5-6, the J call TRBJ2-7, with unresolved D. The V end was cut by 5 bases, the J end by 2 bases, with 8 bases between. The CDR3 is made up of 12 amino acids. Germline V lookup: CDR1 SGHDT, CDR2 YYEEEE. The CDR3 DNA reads TGTGCCAGCAGTTCGTTTCCCTACGAGCAGTACTTC. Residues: CASSSFPYEQYF.

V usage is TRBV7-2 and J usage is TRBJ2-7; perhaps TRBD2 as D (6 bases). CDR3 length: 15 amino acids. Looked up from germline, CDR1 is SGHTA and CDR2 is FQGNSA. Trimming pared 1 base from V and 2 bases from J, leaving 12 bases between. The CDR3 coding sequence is TGTGCCAGCAGCTTAGAAGGCGGGAACACCTACGAGCAGTACTTC. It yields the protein CASSLEGGNTYEQYF.

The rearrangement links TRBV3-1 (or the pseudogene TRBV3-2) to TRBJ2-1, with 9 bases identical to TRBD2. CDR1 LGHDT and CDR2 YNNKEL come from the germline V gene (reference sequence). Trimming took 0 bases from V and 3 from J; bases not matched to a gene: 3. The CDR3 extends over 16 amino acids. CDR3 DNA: TGTGCCAGCAGCCAAGATCGCGGGAGGGGCTACAATGAGCAGTTCTTC. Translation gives CASSQDRGRGYNEQFF.

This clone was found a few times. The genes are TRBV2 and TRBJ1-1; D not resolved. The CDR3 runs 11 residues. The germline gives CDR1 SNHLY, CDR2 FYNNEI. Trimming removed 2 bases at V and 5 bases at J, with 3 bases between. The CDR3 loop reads CASSELTEAFF. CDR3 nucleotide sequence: TGTGCCAGCAGTGAACTTACTGAAGCTTTCTTT.

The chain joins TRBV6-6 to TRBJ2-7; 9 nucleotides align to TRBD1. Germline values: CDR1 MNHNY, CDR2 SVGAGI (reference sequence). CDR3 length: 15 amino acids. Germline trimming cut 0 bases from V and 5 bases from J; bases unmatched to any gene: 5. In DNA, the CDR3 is TGTGCCAGCAGTTACTCGGGACAGGGTACCCACGAGCAGTACTTC. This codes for CASSYSGQGTHEQYF.

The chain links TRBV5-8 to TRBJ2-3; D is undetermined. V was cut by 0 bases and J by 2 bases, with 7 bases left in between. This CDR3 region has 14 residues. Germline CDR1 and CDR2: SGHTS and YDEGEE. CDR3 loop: CASSLGLPTDTQYF. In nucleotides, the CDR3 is TGTGCCAGCAGCTTGGGTCTACCCACAGATACGCAGTATTTT.

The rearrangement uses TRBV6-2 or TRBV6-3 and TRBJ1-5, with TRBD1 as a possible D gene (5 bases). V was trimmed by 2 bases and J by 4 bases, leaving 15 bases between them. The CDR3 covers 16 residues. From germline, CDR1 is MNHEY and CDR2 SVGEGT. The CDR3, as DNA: TGTGCCAGCAGTTACATCGGGTCCGGGGGAAATCAGCCCCAGCATTTT. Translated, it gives CASSYIGSGGNQPQHF.

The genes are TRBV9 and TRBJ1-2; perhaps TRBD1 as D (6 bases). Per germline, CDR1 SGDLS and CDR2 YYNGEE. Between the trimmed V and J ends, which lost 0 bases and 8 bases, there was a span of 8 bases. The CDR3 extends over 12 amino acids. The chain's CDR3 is CASSVVGGGYTF. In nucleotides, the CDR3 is TGTGCCAGCAGCGTAGTAGGGGGAGGCTACACCTTC.

The CDR3 sequence: CASSRSGLRGGVETQYF. In nucleotides, the CDR3 is TGTGCCAGCTCACGCTCGGGCTTGCGGGGAGGTGTCGAGACCCAGTACTTC. The genes are TRBV18 and TRBJ2-5; TRBD2 is a possible D gene (6 bases). This CDR3 is 17 amino acids long. In germline, CDR1 is KGHSH, CDR2 LQKENI. V was shortened by 4 bases and J by 5 bases, with 23 bases between the two germline ends.

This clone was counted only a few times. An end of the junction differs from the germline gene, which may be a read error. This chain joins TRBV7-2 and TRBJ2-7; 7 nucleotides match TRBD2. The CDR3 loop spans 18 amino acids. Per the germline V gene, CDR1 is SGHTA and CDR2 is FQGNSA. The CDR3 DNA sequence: TGTGCCAGCAGCTTAGGGGGGGGGACGCCTGGAGGCGGCTACGGGCAGTACTTC. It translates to CASSLGGGTPGGGYGQYF.

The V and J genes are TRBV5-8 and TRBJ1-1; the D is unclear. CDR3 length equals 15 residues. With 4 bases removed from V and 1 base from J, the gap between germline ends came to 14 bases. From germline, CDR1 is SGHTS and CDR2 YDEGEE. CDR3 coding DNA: TGTGCCAGCAGCCCAACGCCGGAGGGGAACACTGAAGCTTTCTTT. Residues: CASSPTPEGNTEAFF.

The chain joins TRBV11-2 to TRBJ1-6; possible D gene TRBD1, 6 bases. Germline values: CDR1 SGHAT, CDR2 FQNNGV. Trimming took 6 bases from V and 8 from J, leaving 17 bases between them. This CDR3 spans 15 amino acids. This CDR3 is CASSKIQGKDSPLHF. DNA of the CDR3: TGTGCCAGCAGTAAAATACAGGGAAAGGATTCACCCCTCCACTTT.

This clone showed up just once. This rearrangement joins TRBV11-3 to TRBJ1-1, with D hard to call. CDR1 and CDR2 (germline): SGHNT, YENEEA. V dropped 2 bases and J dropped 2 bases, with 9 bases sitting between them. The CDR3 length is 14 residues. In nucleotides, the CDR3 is TGTGCCAGCAGCTTAAGTGGGCTCAACACTGAAGCTTTCTTT. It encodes CASSLSGLNTEAFF.

The CDR3, as DNA: TGTGCCAGTAGTACCTCGGGACAGGGGTCTCCATATGGCTACACCTTC. Protein product: CASSTSGQGSPYGYTF. This sequence joins TRBV19 and TRBJ1-2; 10 bases match TRBD1. Germline V gene sequence: CDR1 LNHDA, CDR2 SQIVND (reference sequence). This CDR3 region has 16 residues. The V and J ends lost 4 bases and 5 bases, in that order; junction bases with no gene match: 10.

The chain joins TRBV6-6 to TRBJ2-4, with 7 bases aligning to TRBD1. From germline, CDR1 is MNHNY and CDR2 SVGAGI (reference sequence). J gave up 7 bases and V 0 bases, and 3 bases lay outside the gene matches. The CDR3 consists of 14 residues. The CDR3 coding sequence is TGTGCCAGCAGTTACTCGGGACAGAGGAACATTCAGTACTTC. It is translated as CASSYSGQRNIQYF.

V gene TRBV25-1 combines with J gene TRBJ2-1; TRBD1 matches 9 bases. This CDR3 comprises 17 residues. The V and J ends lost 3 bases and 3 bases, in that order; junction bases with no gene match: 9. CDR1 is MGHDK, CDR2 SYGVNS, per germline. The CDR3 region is CASSDWSTGGGYNEQFF. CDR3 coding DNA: TGTGCCAGCAGTGATTGGTCGACAGGGGGAGGCTACAATGAGCAGTTCTTC.

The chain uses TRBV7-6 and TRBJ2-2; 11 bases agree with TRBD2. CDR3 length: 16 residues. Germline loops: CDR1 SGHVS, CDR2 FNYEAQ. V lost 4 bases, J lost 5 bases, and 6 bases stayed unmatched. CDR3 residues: CASSSLLAGDTGELFF. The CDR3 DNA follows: TGTGCCAGCAGCTCCCTACTAGCGGGGGATACCGGGGAGCTGTTTTTT.

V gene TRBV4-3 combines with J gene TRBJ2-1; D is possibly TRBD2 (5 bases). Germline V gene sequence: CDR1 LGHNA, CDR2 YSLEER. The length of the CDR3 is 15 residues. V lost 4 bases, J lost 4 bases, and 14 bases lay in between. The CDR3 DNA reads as TGCGCCAGCAGCCCGGACTTCGGAACATACAATGAGCAGTTCTTC. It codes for CASSPDFGTYNEQFF.

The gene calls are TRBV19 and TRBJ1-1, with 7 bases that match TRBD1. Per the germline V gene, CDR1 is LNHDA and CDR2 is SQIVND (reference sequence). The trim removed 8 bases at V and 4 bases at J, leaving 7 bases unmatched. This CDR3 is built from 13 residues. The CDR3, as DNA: TGTGCCAGTCGAAAGACAGGGTCCACTGAAGCTTTCTTT. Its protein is CASRKTGSTEAFF.

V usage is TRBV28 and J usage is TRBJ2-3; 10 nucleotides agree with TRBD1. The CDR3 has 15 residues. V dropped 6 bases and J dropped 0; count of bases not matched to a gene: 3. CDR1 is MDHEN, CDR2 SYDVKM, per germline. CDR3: CASSTGQGSTDTQYF. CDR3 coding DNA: TGTGCCAGCAGCACGGGACAGGGGAGCACAGATACGCAGTATTTT.

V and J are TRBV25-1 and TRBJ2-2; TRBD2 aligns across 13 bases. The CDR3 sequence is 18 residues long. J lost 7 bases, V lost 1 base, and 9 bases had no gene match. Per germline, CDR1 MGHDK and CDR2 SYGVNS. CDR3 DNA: TGTGCCAGCAGTGAATTCTTCCGGACTAGCGGGAGTGGCGGGGAGCTGTTTTTT. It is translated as CASSEFFRTSGSGGELFF.

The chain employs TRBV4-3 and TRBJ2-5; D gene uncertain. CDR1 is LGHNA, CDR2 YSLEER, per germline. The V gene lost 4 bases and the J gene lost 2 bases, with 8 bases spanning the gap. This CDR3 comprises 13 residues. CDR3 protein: CASSLQKQETQYF. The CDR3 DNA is TGCGCCAGCAGCCTACAGAAACAAGAGACCCAGTACTTC.

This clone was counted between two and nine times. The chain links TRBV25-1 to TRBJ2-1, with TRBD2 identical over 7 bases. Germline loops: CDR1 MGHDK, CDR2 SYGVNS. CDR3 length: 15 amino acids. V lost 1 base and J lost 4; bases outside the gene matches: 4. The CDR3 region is CASSEWRGTYNEQFF. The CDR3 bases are TGTGCCAGCAGTGAATGGCGGGGGACTTACAATGAGCAGTTCTTC.

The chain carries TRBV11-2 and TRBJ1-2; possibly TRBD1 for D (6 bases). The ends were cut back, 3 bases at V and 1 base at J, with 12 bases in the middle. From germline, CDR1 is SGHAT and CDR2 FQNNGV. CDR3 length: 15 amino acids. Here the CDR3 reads CASSFQGSSNYGYTF. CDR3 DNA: TGTGCCAGCAGCTTTCAGGGGTCCAGTAACTATGGCTACACCTTC.

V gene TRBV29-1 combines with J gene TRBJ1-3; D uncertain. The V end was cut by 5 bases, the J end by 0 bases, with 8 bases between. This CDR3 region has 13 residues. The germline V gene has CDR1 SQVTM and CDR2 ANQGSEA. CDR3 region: CSVIRSSGNTIYF. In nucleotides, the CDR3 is TGCAGCGTTATCCGGAGCTCTGGAAACACCATATATTTT.

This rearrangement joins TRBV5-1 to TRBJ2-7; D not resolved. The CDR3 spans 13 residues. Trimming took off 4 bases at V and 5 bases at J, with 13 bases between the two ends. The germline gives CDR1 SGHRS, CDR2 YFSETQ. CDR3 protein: CASSRNGGNEQYF. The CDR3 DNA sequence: TGCGCCAGCAGCCGGAATGGCGGAAACGAGCAGTACTTC.

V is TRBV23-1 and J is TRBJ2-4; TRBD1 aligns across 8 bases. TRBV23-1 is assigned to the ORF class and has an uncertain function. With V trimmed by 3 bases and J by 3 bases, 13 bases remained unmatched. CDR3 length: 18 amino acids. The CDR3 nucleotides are TGCGCCAGCAGTCAGGCGAACATTAGACAGGGGCTCAAAAACATTCAGTACTTC. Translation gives CASSQANIRQGLKNIQYF.